This T cell receptor beta chain comes out of a study of OX40 agonist ivuxolimab in advanced cancers. Study as a whole: Given to patients was ivuxolimab, an agonistic anti-OX40 (CD134) antibody.

The method was immunoSEQ multiplex PCR; TCRdb's version includes in-frame clones alone and lacks a portion of them. This table holds around 140,000 clones, 85% to 95% found once. V lost 2 bases to trimming and J lost 5 bases, with 18 bases between them. The V gene's germline CDR1 is LNHDA and CDR2 SQIVND (reference sequence). This CDR3 region has 17 residues. The origin of this receptor is an adult with an advanced solid tumor such as melanoma, head and neck, liver or kidney cancer. The V gene is TRBV19, the J gene TRBJ2-2, with D possibly matching TRBD2 (5 bases). The material sequenced was CD4+ or CD8+ T cells sorted from blood, taken in a trial of the OX40 agonist ivuxolimab. CDR3: CASSIKEAGSLTGELFF. The CDR3 DNA reads as TGTGCCAGTAGTATAAAAGAGGCGGGTTCGCTTACCGGGGAGCTGTTTTTT.